This T cell receptor beta chain was recovered during a study of cytomegalovirus exposure and HLA in healthy donors. This clone was picked up a small number of times. The antigen remains undetermined. V lost 5 bases, J lost 7 bases, and 3 bases stayed unmatched. In germline, CDR1 is ENHRY, CDR2 SYGVKD. The CDR3 covers 12 residues. General observations from the study: According to reports, the classifier identified cytomegalovirus status with high specificity and sensitivity. For most TCR beta V segments, an earlier analysis put the productive rate at about 87% or about 30% of the time. In a later analysis, compared with equally common non-associated chains, HLA-associated beta chains were more expanded.

The PCR was carried out with 60 Vbeta primers and 13 Jbeta primers. The protocol was immunoSEQ multiplex PCR, while the TCRdb copy is restricted to in-frame clones and leaves out a portion. The sample consists of 170,000 or so clones, about 80% of them appearing once. The rearrangement joins TRBV10-3 to TRBJ2-7, with 9 nucleotides matching TRBD2. This TCR came from a woman in her 50s in good health and CMV-seropositive. Sequencing used PBMCs. CDR3 sequence: CAISNAGGEQYF. The CDR3, as DNA: TGTGCCATCAGTAACGCGGGGGGGGAGCAGTACTTC.